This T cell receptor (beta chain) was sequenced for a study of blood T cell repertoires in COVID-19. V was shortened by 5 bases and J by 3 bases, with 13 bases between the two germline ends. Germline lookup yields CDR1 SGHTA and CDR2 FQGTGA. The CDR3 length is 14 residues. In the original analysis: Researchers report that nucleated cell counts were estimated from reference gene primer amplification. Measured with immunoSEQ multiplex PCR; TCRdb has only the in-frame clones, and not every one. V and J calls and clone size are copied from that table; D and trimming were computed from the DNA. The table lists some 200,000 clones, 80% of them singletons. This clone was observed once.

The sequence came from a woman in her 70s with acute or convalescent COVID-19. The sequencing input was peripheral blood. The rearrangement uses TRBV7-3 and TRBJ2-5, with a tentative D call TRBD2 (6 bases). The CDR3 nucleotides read TGTGCCAGCAGCCCTCGGGGGATCGAAGAGACCCAGTACTTC. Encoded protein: CASSPRGIEETQYF. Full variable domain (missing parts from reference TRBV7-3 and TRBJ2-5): GAGVSQTPSNKVTEKGKYVELRCDPISGHTALYWYRQSLGQGPEFLIYFQGTGAADDSGLPNDRFFAVRPEGSVSTLKIQRTERGDSAVYLCASSPRGIEETQYFGPGTRLLVL.